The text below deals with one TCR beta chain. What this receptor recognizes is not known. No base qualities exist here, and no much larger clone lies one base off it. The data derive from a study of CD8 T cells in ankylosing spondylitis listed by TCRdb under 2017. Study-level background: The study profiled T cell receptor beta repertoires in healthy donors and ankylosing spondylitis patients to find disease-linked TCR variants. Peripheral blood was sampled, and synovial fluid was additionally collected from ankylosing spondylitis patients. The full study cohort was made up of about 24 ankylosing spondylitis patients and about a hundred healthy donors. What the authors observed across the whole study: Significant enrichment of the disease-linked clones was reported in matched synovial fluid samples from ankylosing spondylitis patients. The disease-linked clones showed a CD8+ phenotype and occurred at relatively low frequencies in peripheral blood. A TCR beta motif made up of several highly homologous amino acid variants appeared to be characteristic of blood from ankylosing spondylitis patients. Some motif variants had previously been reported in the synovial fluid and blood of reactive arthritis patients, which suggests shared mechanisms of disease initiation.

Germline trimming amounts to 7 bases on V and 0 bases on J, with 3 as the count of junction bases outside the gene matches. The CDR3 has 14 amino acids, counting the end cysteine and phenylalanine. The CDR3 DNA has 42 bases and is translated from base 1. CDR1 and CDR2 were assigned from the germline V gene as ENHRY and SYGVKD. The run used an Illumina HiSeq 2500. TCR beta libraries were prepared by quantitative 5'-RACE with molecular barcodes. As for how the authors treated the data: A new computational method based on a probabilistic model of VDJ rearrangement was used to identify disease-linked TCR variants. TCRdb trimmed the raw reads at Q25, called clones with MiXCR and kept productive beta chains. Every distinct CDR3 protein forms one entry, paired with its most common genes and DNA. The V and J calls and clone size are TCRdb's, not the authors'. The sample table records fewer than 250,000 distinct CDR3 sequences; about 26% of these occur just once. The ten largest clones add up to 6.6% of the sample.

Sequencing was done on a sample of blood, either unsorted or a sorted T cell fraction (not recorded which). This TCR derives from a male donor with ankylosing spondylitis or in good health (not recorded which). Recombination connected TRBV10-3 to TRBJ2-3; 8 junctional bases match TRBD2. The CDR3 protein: CAITAGASTDTQYF. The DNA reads TGTGCCATCACAGCGGGAGCTAGCACAGATACGCAGTATTTT.